The 25 T cell receptor beta chains given below trace back to one sample, sequenced in a study of cytomegalovirus exposure and HLA in healthy donors (dated by TCRdb to 2015 to 2018). Libraries were constructed by the immunoSEQ multiplex PCR assay. For the multiplex PCR, a mixture combining 60 forward primers for TCR Vbeta segments and 13 reverse primers for TCR Jbeta segments was used. Not all clones reach the TCRdb copy of this immuneACCESS table, which keeps in-frame sequences only. Checked studies attribute under half of the gap to unresolved V genes and leave the rest unexplained. Counted in this sample were about 77,000 clones; 78% of them appeared once. In total, the top ten clones hold 3% to 4% of the sample. The sample was PBMCs. The receptors originated from a man aged 40-49 years in good health and CMV-seronegative.

The J gene is TRBJ2-4, the V gene TRBV27; tentative D call: TRBD1 (6 bases). V dropped 6 bases and J dropped 5 bases, with 14 bases sitting between them. CDR1 and CDR2 (germline): MNHEY, SMNVEV (reference sequence). The CDR3 spans 14 residues. The CDR3 is CASSTGTRQNIQYF. The CDR3 DNA follows: TGTGCCAGCAGCACCGGGACACGCCAAAACATTCAGTACTTC.

The CDR3 bases are TGTGCCAGCAGCAAAGGGGTGGGCACTGAAGCTTTCTTT. Translated: CASSKGVGTEAFF. V usage is TRBV7-2 and J usage is TRBJ1-1; D is perhaps TRBD1 (5 bases). From germline, CDR1 is SGHTA and CDR2 FQGNSA. V was pared by 5 bases and J by 4 bases, with 11 bases between. The CDR3 consists of 13 residues.

CDR3 sequence: CASSLKRRVTDTQYF. CDR3 in DNA: TGTGCCAGCAGCTTAAAGCGCAGAGTCACAGATACGCAGTATTTT. The gene calls are TRBV11-1 and TRBJ2-3; D is unresolved. V lost 2 bases, J lost 2 bases, and 11 bases lay in between. From germline, CDR1 is SGHAT and CDR2 FQDESV (reference sequence). This CDR3 region has 15 residues.

The CDR3 reads CASSEAGGGYTF. CDR3 nucleotides: TGTGCCAGCAGTGAAGCAGGAGGCGGCTACACCTTC. This chain uses TRBV2 with TRBJ1-2, with unresolved D. Germline values: CDR1 SNHLY, CDR2 FYNNEI. The CDR3 sequence is 12 residues long. Trimming left V 0 bases short and J 8 bases short, with 7 bases between. Together with reference TRBV2 and TRBJ1-2, the CDR3 gives the full variable domain: EPEVTQTPSHQVTQMGQEVILRCVPISNHLYFYWYRQILGQKVEFLVSFYNNEISEKSEIFDDQFSVERPDGSNFTLKIRSTKLEDSAMYFCASSEAGGGYTFGSGTRLTVV.

The chain joins TRBV5-1 to TRBJ1-1, with TRBD1 matching over 7 bases. J was trimmed by 6 bases and V by 4 bases; bases with no gene match: 12. CDR1 SGHRS and CDR2 YFSETQ come from the germline V gene. There are 15 residues in the CDR3. This CDR3 is CASSPGDHGTAEAFF. The CDR3 DNA follows: TGCGCCAGCAGCCCCGGGGACCATGGGACAGCTGAAGCTTTCTTT.

The rearrangement joins TRBV10-3 to TRBJ2-7, with 8 bases aligning to TRBD2. J lost 7 bases, V lost 2 bases, and 10 bases had no gene match. The CDR3 consists of 15 residues. The V gene's germline CDR1 is ENHRY and CDR2 SYGVKD. The CDR3 here is CAISEVGAGEGEQYF. As DNA, the CDR3 is TGTGCCATCAGTGAGGTAGGAGCGGGGGAAGGGGAGCAGTACTTC.

CDR3 in DNA: TGTGCCTGGAGTGTAGGTCTAGCGGGGTACACAGATACGCAGTATTTT. Translated: CAWSVGLAGYTDTQYF. J is TRBJ2-3 and V is TRBV30; TRBD2 matches at 9 bases. Germline V gives CDR1 GTSNPN, CDR2 SVGIG (reference sequence). V lost 0 bases and J lost 2; bases outside the gene matches: 6. The CDR3 length is 16 residues. Based on the CDR3 plus reference TRBV30 and TRBJ2-3, the full variable domain is SQTIHQWPATLVQPVGSPLSLECTVEGTSNPNLYWYRQAAGRGLQLLFYSVGIGQISSEVPQNLSASRPQDRQFILSSKKLLLSDSGFYLCAWSVGLAGYTDTQYFGPGTRLTVL.

V gene TRBV7-2 combines with J gene TRBJ1-6; 9 bases line up with TRBD1. The CDR3 runs 15 residues. With 4 bases clipped from V and 10 bases from J, the junction kept 8 bases outside the gene matches. Germline CDR1 reads SGHTA; CDR2 reads FQGNSA. In DNA, the CDR3 is TGTGCCAGCAGCTCGCACAGGGGGCCGGGGTCACCCCTCCACTTT. Amino acids: CASSSHRGPGSPLHF.

In this sample, this clone turned up once. The J gene is TRBJ2-2, the V gene TRBV9, with D possibly matching TRBD1 (6 bases). V gave up 6 bases and J gave up 7 bases, with 13 bases separating them. This CDR3 comprises 13 residues. The germline V gene has CDR1 SGDLS and CDR2 YYNGEE. The CDR3 nucleotides are TGTGCCAGCAATAAGGGGGAGATCGGGGAGCTGTTTTTT. Protein: CASNKGEIGELFF.

The chain recombines TRBV12-5 with TRBJ2-3; unclear D gene. Germline V gives CDR1 LGHNT, CDR2 FRNRAP. V was trimmed by 7 bases and J by 6 bases, leaving 11 bases between them. The CDR3 is 12 amino acids. This chain's CDR3 is CASAPESDTQYF. The CDR3 DNA reads TGTGCTAGTGCCCCGGAGTCGGATACGCAGTATTTT.

This clone was observed once. The V gene is TRBV2, the J gene TRBJ1-2, with 9 bases aligning to TRBD1. The CDR3 is 14 amino acids. V gave up 8 bases and J gave up 7 bases; unmatched junction bases: 11. The germline V gene encodes CDR1 SNHLY and CDR2 FYNNEI. CDR3 DNA: TGTGCCAGCTGCGAGGACAGGGGACGGGCTGGCTACACCTTC. Translation gives CASCEDRGRAGYTF.

As regards this clone: An end of the junction differs from the germline gene, which may be a read error. The J gene is TRBJ1-2, the V gene TRBV6-1, with D possibly matching TRBD1 (5 bases). Germline V CDR1 and CDR2: MNHNS, SASEGT. This CDR3 spans 12 amino acids. The CDR3 DNA reads as TGTGCCAGCAGTGAGCGGGACTATGGCTACCCCTTC. This sequence encodes CASSERDYGYPF.

The rearrangement joins TRBV19 to TRBJ2-7; 8 nucleotides align to TRBD1. Losses at the gene ends were 3 bases for V and 2 bases for J; bases not matched to a gene: 15. The CDR3 contains 18 residues. The V gene's germline CDR1 is LNHDA and CDR2 SQIVND (reference sequence). The CDR3 DNA is TGTGCCAGTAGTATCTCTGGACAGGGAAGGACCAGCACCTACGAGCAGTACTTC. This sequence encodes CASSISGQGRTSTYEQYF.

CDR3 bases: TGTGCCAGCGAACAGGGTAACTTATACAATGAGCAGTTCTTC. This codes for CASEQGNLYNEQFF. This chain uses TRBV19 with TRBJ2-1, with D perhaps TRBD1 (6 bases). The V and J ends lost 9 bases and 4 bases respectively, with 16 bases between them. This CDR3 is 14 amino acids long. Germline V gene sequence: CDR1 LNHDA, CDR2 SQIVND (reference sequence).

This chain joins TRBV25-1 and TRBJ2-3; 9 bases are a match to TRBD1. The junction had 1 base not matched to a gene; V was cut back by 4 bases and J by 5 bases. The V gene's germline CDR1 is MGHDK and CDR2 SYGVNS. The CDR3 sequence is 13 residues long. The CDR3 nucleotides read TGTGCCAGCAGTGGGACAGGGGTAGATACGCAGTATTTT. It translates to CASSGTGVDTQYF.

The chain joins TRBV9 to TRBJ1-2; 10 bases align to TRBD1. This CDR3 is 13 amino acids long. The germline gives CDR1 SGDLS, CDR2 YYNGEE. With V trimmed by 6 bases and J by 3 bases, 2 bases remained unmatched. The CDR3 DNA follows: TGTGCCAGCATGGGACAGGGGTACTATGGCTACACCTTC. This gives the protein CASMGQGYYGYTF.

This chain uses TRBV6-1 with TRBJ1-5; the match to TRBD1 covers 8 bases. This CDR3 is built from 15 residues. CDR1 is MNHNS, CDR2 SASEGT, per germline. J was trimmed by 7 bases and V by 5 bases; bases with no gene match: 10. The CDR3 protein is CASSSRQGIEQPQHF. Written as DNA, the CDR3 is TGTGCCAGCAGTTCGCGACAGGGGATCGAACAGCCCCAGCATTTT.

The chain combines TRBV4-2 with TRBJ2-3; 8 bases map to TRBD2. After removal of 0 bases from V and 15 bases from J, the junction contained 14 bases not matched to a gene. The CDR3 sequence is 15 residues long. Germline loops: CDR1 LGHNA, CDR2 YNFKEQ. CDR3 DNA sequence: TGTGCCAGCAGCCAAGAAGGAGGTGCTAGCGGGTGGCCCTATTTT. Its protein is CASSQEGGASGWPYF.

The V call is TRBV6-6, the J call TRBJ2-5; 11 bases are a match to TRBD1. J was trimmed by 5 bases and V by 6 bases; bases with no gene match: 8. The CDR3 is made up of 15 amino acids. The germline V gene encodes CDR1 MNHNY and CDR2 SVGAGI (reference sequence). CDR3 region: CASRGTGGTSETQYF. The CDR3 coding sequence is TGTGCCAGCAGGGGGACAGGGGGAACGTCCGAGACCCAGTACTTC.

This rearrangement joins TRBV5-6 to TRBJ2-7; 7 positions agree with TRBD1. The CDR3 runs to 17 residues. V trimming: 0 bases; J trimming: 6 bases; junction bases outside the gene matches: 15. CDR1 and CDR2 from the germline V gene are SGHDT and YYEEEE. The CDR3 DNA sequence: TGTGCCAGCAGCTTGGAAGGGAGACAGGGAATACCGGCCGAGCAGTACTTC. Translation: CASSLEGRQGIPAEQYF.

J is TRBJ1-2 and V is TRBV7-8, with TRBD1 as a possible D gene (6 bases). The CDR3 sequence is 14 residues long. The V end lost 0 bases, the J end lost 4 bases, and 9 bases lay between the germline ends. The germline CDR1 and CDR2 sequences are SGHVS and FQNEAQ. CDR3 DNA: TGTGCCAGCAGCTTAGCGCCAGGGGCCTATGGCTACACCTTC. The encoded protein is CASSLAPGAYGYTF.

By sample fraction, this clone is medium-sized. The gene calls are TRBV5-1 and TRBJ1-1; 7 bases align to TRBD1. There are 16 residues in the CDR3. Germline trimming cut 6 bases from V and 3 bases from J; bases unmatched to any gene: 14. Germline V gives CDR1 SGHRS, CDR2 YFSETQ. CDR3 coding DNA: TGCGCCAGCAAAAACGTCGAGGGGGCGCAAGACACTGAAGCTTTCTTT. Amino acid sequence: CASKNVEGAQDTEAFF.

The genes are TRBV19 and TRBJ1-1, with 8 nucleotides matching TRBD1. The CDR3 loop spans 16 amino acids. Losses at the gene ends were 3 bases for V and 5 bases for J; bases not matched to a gene: 11. In germline, CDR1 is LNHDA, CDR2 SQIVND (reference sequence). The CDR3 spells CASSIQGAPFPTEAFF. The CDR3 nucleotides read TGTGCCAGTAGTATTCAGGGGGCGCCCTTTCCGACTGAAGCTTTCTTT.

The chain carries TRBV2 and TRBJ1-2, with D tentatively TRBD1 (6 bases). The germline V and J ends were trimmed by 7 bases and 8 bases, with 17 bases remaining between them. CDR1 is SNHLY and CDR2 is FYNNEI in the germline V gene. The length of the CDR3 is 13 residues. The CDR3: CASTLLTGRGYTF. The CDR3 bases are TGTGCCAGCACCCTCCTGACAGGACGCGGCTACACCTTC.

The chain uses TRBV6-1 and TRBJ1-4; D ambiguous. Trimming removed 4 bases from V and 0 bases from J, with 6 bases in between. CDR1 is MNHNS and CDR2 is SASEGT in the germline V gene. This CDR3 has 14 amino acids. The CDR3 nucleotides are TGTGCCAGCAGTGGCGGAACAACTAATGAAAAACTGTTTTTT. Its protein product is CASSGGTTNEKLFF.